These 8 T cell receptor beta chains originate from one sample sequenced in a study of read filtering for tumor transcriptome and immune sequencing. Molecular barcoded adaptors covering alpha/delta and beta/gamma chains were used on around 370 ng RNA. TCRdb recomputed calls from the reads with MiXCR, one row per CDR3 protein. The table shows tens of thousands of distinct CDR3 sequences, with 15% to 25% occurring only once. The sequencing input was a population of CD138-negative cells sorted from bone marrow. These receptors originate from a donor at least 40 years old with multiple myeloma.

This clonotype was found many times. The rearrangement links TRBV5-4 to TRBJ2-2, with D perhaps being TRBD1 or TRBD2 (5 bases each). The CDR3 has 13 residues. V was pared by 1 base and J by 5 bases, with 6 bases between. The V gene's germline CDR1 is SGHNT and CDR2 YYREEE (reference sequence). CDR3 protein: CASSLWGTGELFF. CDR3 bases: TGTGCCAGCAGCTTGTGGGGGACCGGGGAGCTGTTTTTT.

This clonotype came up a few times. CDR3 sequence: CASSQERGQVNIQYF. Here the CDR3 DNA reads TGTGCCAGCAGCCAAGAACGGGGACAAGTGAACATTCAGTACTTC. The gene calls are TRBV3-1 and TRBJ2-4, with a tentative D call TRBD1 (6 bases). CDR1 and CDR2 (germline): LGHDT, YNNKEL (reference sequence). The CDR3 totals 15 residues. The ends were cut back, 0 bases at V and 7 bases at J, with 13 bases in the middle.

This clonotype was recorded many times. The rearrangement joins TRBV11-3 to TRBJ2-6; D is possibly TRBD1 (5 bases). The CDR3 has 15 amino acids. CDR1 SGHNT and CDR2 YENEEA come from the germline V gene. V lost 4 bases and J 2 bases, leaving 9 bases between the germline ends. The CDR3 coding sequence is TGTGCCAGCAGCTCTCCCAGGGCTGGGGCCAACGTCCTGACTTTC. This sequence encodes CASSSPRAGANVLTF.

This clonotype has a count of ten or more. The genes are TRBV20-1 and TRBJ2-1; either TRBD1 or TRBD2 may supply D (6 bases each). Germline V gives CDR1 DFQATT, CDR2 SNEGSKA (reference sequence). V was cut by 2 bases and J by 3 bases, with 11 bases left in between. The CDR3 sequence is 14 residues long. The CDR3 sequence: CSARRGAGYNEQFF. The CDR3 bases are TGCAGTGCTAGAAGGGGGGCGGGCTACAATGAGCAGTTCTTC.

Many counts were recorded for this clonotype. The chain links TRBV28 to TRBJ1-4, with 7 bases fitting TRBD1. Per germline, CDR1 MDHEN and CDR2 SYDVKM. The CDR3 length is 17 residues. V lost 4 bases to trimming and J lost 6 bases; unmatched junction nucleotides: 14. The CDR3, as DNA: TGTGCCAGCAGTTCCCGGAAAACCGGGACAGAATATGAAAAACTGTTTTTT. Amino acid sequence: CASSSRKTGTEYEKLFF.

This clonotype has more than one count but fewer than ten. The chain combines TRBV20-1 with TRBJ2-7; the D call may be TRBD1 or TRBD2 (5 bases each). Germline V gene data show CDR1 as DFQATT and CDR2 as SNEGSKA (reference sequence). Trimming took off 5 bases at V and 2 bases at J, with 16 bases between the two ends. The CDR3 spans 14 residues. The CDR3 DNA reads TGCAGTGCTTCTCGGGACCCCGTCACCTACGAGCAGTACTTC. Translating it yields CSASRDPVTYEQYF.

There are many counts of this clonotype. The chain has TRBV6-1 and TRBJ1-2, with D possibly TRBD1 on 5 matching bases. The V gene's germline CDR1 is MNHNS and CDR2 SASEGT. This CDR3 contains 12 residues. The V end lost 3 bases, the J end lost 6 bases, and 8 bases lay between the germline ends. The CDR3 is CASSESGNGYTF. The CDR3 DNA is TGTGCCAGCAGTGAGTCAGGGAATGGCTACACCTTC.

The sample holds many counts of this clonotype. The chain couples TRBV7-3 to TRBJ2-1, with 7 bases aligning to TRBD1. The length of the CDR3 is 16 residues. Germline V gene data show CDR1 as SGHTA and CDR2 as FQGTGA. J lost 6 bases, V lost 5 bases, and 13 bases had no gene match. The CDR3 here is CASSATPAAGGNEQFF. The CDR3 DNA reads as TGTGCCAGCAGCGCCACCCCAGCGGCAGGGGGCAATGAGCAGTTCTTC. Drawing the rest from reference TRBV7-3 and TRBJ2-1, the complete variable domain is GAGVSQTPSNKVTEKGKYVELRCDPISGHTALYWYRQSLGQGPEFLIYFQGTGAADDSGLPNDRFFAVRPEGSVSTLKIQRTERGDSAVYLCASSATPAAGGNEQFFGPGTRLTVL.